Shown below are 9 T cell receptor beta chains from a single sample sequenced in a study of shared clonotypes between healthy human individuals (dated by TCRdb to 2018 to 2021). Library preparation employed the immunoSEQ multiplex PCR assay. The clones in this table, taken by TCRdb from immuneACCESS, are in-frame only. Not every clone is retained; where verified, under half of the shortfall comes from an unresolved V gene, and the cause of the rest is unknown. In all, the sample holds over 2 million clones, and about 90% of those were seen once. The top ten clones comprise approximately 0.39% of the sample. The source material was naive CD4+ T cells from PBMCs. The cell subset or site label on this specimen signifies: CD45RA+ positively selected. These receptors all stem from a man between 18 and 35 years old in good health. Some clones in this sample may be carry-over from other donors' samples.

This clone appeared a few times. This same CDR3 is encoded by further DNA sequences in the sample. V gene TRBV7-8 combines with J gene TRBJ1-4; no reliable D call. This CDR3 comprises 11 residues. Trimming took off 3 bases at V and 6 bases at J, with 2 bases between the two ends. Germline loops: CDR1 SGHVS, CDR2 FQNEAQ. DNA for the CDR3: TGTGCCAGCAGCTTGGATGAAAAACTGTTTTTT. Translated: CASSLDEKLFF. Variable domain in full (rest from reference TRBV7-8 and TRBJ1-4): GAGVSQSPRYKVAKRGQDVALRCDPISGHVSLFWYQQALGQGPEFLTYFQNEAQLDKSGLPSDRFFAERPEGSVSTLKIQRTQQEDSAVYLCASSLDEKLFFGSGTQLSVL.

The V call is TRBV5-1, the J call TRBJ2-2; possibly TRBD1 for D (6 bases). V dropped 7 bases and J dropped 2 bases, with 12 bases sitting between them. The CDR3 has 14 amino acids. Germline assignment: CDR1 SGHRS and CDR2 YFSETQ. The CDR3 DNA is TGCGCCAGCTCCCGGGACATCAACACCGGGGAGCTGTTTTTT. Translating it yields CASSRDINTGELFF.

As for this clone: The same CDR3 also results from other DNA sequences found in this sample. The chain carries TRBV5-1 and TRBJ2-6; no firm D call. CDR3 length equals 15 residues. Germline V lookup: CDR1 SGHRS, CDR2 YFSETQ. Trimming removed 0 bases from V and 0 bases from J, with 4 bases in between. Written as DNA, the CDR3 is TGCGCCAGCAGCTTGGGCGGCTCTGGGGCCAACGTCCTGACTTTC. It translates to CASSLGGSGANVLTF. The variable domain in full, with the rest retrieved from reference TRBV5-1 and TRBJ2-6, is KAGVTQTPRYLIKTRGQQVTLSCSPISGHRSVSWYQQTPGQGLQFLFEYFSETQRNKGNFPGRFSGRQFSNSRSEMNVSTLELGDSALYLCASSLGGSGANVLTFGAGSRLTVL.

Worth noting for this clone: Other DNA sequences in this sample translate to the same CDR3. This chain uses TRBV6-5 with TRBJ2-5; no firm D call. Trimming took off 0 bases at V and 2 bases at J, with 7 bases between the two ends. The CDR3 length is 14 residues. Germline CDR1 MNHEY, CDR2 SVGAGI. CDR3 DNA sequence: TGTGCCAGCAGTTACTCGTCAGCTCAAGAGACCCAGTACTTC. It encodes CASSYSSAQETQYF.

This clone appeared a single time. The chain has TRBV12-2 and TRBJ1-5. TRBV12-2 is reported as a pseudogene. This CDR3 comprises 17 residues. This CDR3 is CASRKGRDGNSNQPQHF. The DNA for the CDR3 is TGTGCAAGTCGTAAGGGCCGGGACGGCAATAGCAATCAGCCCCAGCATTTT.

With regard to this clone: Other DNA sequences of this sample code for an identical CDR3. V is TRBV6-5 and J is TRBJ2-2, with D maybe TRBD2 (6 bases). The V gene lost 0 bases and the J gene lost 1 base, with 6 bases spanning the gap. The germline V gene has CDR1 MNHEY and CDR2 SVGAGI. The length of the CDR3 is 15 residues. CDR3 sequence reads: CASSYSGRNTGELFF. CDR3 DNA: TGTGCCAGCAGTTACTCCGGGAGGAACACCGGGGAGCTGTTTTTT.

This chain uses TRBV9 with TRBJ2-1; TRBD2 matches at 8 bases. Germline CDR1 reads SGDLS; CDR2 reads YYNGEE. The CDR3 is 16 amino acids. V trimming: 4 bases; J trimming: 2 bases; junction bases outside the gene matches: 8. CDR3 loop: CASSPSGSYPYNEQFF. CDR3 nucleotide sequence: TGTGCCAGCAGCCCCAGCGGGAGCTATCCCTACAATGAGCAGTTCTTC.

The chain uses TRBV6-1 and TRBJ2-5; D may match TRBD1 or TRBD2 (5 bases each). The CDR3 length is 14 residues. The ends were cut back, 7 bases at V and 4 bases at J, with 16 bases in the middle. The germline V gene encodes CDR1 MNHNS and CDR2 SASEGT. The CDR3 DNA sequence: TGTGCCAGCAAGCTGTCCCGAGGGGCAGAGACCCAGTACTTC. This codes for CASKLSRGAETQYF.

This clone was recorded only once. CDR3 sequence: CASSLGDLNTEAFF. In nucleotides, the CDR3 is TGTGCCAGCAGTTTGGGCGACCTGAACACTGAAGCTTTCTTT. V usage is TRBV28 and J usage is TRBJ1-1; no definite D call. The CDR3 has 14 amino acids. Trimming left V 3 bases short and J 0 bases short, with 8 bases between. In germline, CDR1 is MDHEN, CDR2 SYDVKM.